The 25 T cell receptor beta chains listed next were all sequenced from one sample in a study of blood T cell repertoires in COVID-19. Clones were sequenced by immunoSEQ multiplex PCR, and TCRdb holds only the in-frame ones, with some missing. The repertoire has 150,000 or so clones, about 90% of them found once; the top ten carry over 4%. What was sequenced was PBMCs or T cells enriched from blood (not recorded which). The receptor source for this set is a woman between 40 and 50 years old who had been exposed to COVID-19.

This rearrangement joins TRBV6-5 to TRBJ1-1; D remains unclear. CDR3 length: 15 amino acids. Germline CDR1 MNHEY, CDR2 SVGAGI. Deletions cut 0 bases from V and 7 bases from J, with 15 bases between. Here the CDR3 DNA reads TGTGCCAGCAGTTACTCGAGTATTCGGGGTGGTGAAGCTTTCTTT. Its protein is CASSYSSIRGGEAFF.

The V call is TRBV9, the J call TRBJ2-3, with D possibly being TRBD1 (5 bases). Germline CDR1 is SGDLS and CDR2 is YYNGEE. The CDR3 totals 15 residues. V was pared by 0 bases and J by 0 bases, with 8 bases between. For the CDR3, the DNA is TGTGCCAGCAGCGTAGGGCAGGGAAGCACAGATACGCAGTATTTT. Residues: CASSVGQGSTDTQYF.

The chain recombines TRBV11-2 with TRBJ2-5; no clear D gene. CDR1 and CDR2 from the germline V gene are SGHAT and FQNNGV. V gave up 0 bases and J gave up 5 bases, with 7 bases separating them. The CDR3 sequence is 13 residues long. In DNA form, the CDR3 reads TGTGCCAGCAGCTTAGAGAGTCGGGAGACCCAGTACTTC. This gives the protein CASSLESRETQYF.

CDR3 nucleotide sequence: TGTGCTAGTGGTTTGTTAGCCCGGGAGCAGTTCTTC. This translates into CASGLLAREQFF. The V and J genes are TRBV12-5 and TRBJ2-1; no clear D. Trimming removed 2 bases at V and 10 bases at J, with 9 bases between. The CDR3 covers 12 residues. Per the germline V gene, CDR1 is LGHNT and CDR2 is FRNRAP.

V and J are TRBV28 and TRBJ1-1; tentatively, D is TRBD1 (5 bases). The CDR3 length is 16 residues. CDR1 and CDR2 (germline): MDHEN, SYDVKM. V was pared by 7 bases and J by 0 bases, with 18 bases between. CDR3 residues: CASNELGPGVNTEAFF. DNA of the CDR3: TGTGCCAGCAATGAGCTGGGGCCGGGGGTGAACACTGAAGCTTTCTTT.

The chain recombines TRBV5-5 with TRBJ2-3; D may be TRBD2 (7 bases). Germline CDR1 SGHKS, CDR2 YYEKEE (reference sequence). V dropped 1 base and J dropped 5 bases, with 11 bases sitting between them. The CDR3 loop spans 14 amino acids. CDR3 amino acids: CASSLRGAGDTQYF. CDR3 DNA: TGTGCCAGCAGCTTGCGGGGGGCCGGAGATACGCAGTATTTT.

This clone was seen once. The V gene is TRBV7-9, the J gene TRBJ2-1; D might be TRBD2 (6 bases). Deletions cut 5 bases from V and 6 bases from J, with 14 bases between. The CDR3 has 14 residues. Germline V lookup: CDR1 SEHNR, CDR2 FQNEAQ (reference sequence). CDR3 residues: CASSAEVRGNEQFF. The CDR3 DNA is TGTGCCAGCAGCGCAGAGGTGCGGGGCAATGAGCAGTTCTTC.

V is TRBV28 and J is TRBJ1-6; the match to TRBD1 covers 9 bases. The CDR3 runs to 14 residues. V shed 6 bases and J 10 bases; nucleotides not matched to a gene: 7. Germline lookup yields CDR1 MDHEN and CDR2 SYDVKM. CDR3 coding DNA: TGTGCCAGCAGCACCGGGACAGGGAAATCACCCCTCCACTTT. It codes for CASSTGTGKSPLHF.

Here the CDR3 DNA reads TGTGCCTCACAAACGACAGGTCAGTCCTCCTACGAGCAGTACTTC. Protein: CASQTTGQSSYEQYF. The chain carries TRBV28 and TRBJ2-7; a possible D gene is TRBD1 (6 bases). There are 15 residues in the CDR3. Germline CDR1 and CDR2: MDHEN and SYDVKM. The V end was cut by 11 bases, the J end by 0 bases, with 20 bases between.

The chain employs TRBV7-3 and TRBJ2-5; D is uncertain. V was trimmed by 3 bases and J by 5 bases, leaving 10 bases between them. Germline V gives CDR1 SGHTA, CDR2 FQGTGA. The CDR3 has 13 residues. The CDR3 DNA reads TGTGCCAGCAGCTTTAGCCCGCTGGAGACCCAGTACTTC. Residues: CASSFSPLETQYF.

The V and J genes are TRBV19 and TRBJ2-7; 10 bases agree with TRBD2. Unmatched junction bases numbered 7, after V lost 1 base and J lost 4 bases. This CDR3 has 16 amino acids. The V gene's germline CDR1 is LNHDA and CDR2 SQIVND (reference sequence). For the CDR3, the DNA is TGTGCCAGTAGTATAGCGGCTAGCGGGAGAGGTTACGAGCAGTACTTC. Residues: CASSIAASGRGYEQYF.

The V call is TRBV29-1, the J call TRBJ1-3, with D tentatively TRBD1 (5 bases). Germline CDR1 SQVTM, CDR2 ANQGSEA. Deletions cut 3 bases from V and 2 bases from J, with 8 bases between. This CDR3 has 13 residues. CDR3 nucleotide sequence: TGCAGCGTTGACAAGGGGACTGGAAACACCATATATTTT. The encoded protein is CSVDKGTGNTIYF. The full variable domain, rest sourced from reference TRBV29-1 and TRBJ1-3, is SAVISQKPSRDICQRGTSLTIQCQVDSQVTMMFWYRQQPGQSLTLIATANQGSEATYESGFVIDKFPISRPNLTFSTLTVSNMSPEDSSIYLCSVDKGTGNTIYFGEGSWLTVV.

This chain joins TRBV27 and TRBJ2-3, with D possibly matching TRBD2 (5 bases). V lost 5 bases and J 5 bases, leaving 26 bases between the germline ends. Germline lookup yields CDR1 MNHEY and CDR2 SMNVEV (reference sequence). The CDR3 length is 18 residues. Here the CDR3 reads CASSPLIGTSFAIDTQYF. DNA for the CDR3: TGTGCCAGCAGTCCTTTAATCGGAACTAGTTTCGCTATAGATACGCAGTATTTT.

The chain has TRBV27 and TRBJ1-2, with 9 positions matching TRBD1. Germline values: CDR1 MNHEY, CDR2 SMNVEV (reference sequence). Trimming took 5 bases from V and 5 from J; bases not matched to a gene: 12. This CDR3 has 16 residues. For the CDR3, the DNA is TGTGCCAGCAGTCGCTCTGTCCCGGGACAGGGATATGGCTACACCTTC. Its translation is CASSRSVPGQGYGYTF.

The V call is TRBV24-1, the J call TRBJ2-3, with a weak D call TRBD1 (6 bases). This CDR3 is 13 amino acids long. Between the trimmed V and J ends, which lost 11 bases and 0 bases, there was a span of 11 bases. Germline loops: CDR1 KGHDR, CDR2 SFDVKD. For the CDR3, the DNA is TGTGCCATTATGGACAGTAGCACAGATACGCAGTATTTT. Translated: CAIMDSSTDTQYF.

V is TRBV29-1 and J is TRBJ1-5, with 10 nucleotides matching TRBD1. With V trimmed by 2 bases and J by 2 bases, 3 bases remained unmatched. CDR3 length: 15 residues. Germline CDR1 is SQVTM and CDR2 is ANQGSEA. The CDR3 DNA reads TGCAGCGTTGAAATCGGGACAGGGGGCAATCAGCCCCAGCATTTT. Its translation: CSVEIGTGGNQPQHF.

This CDR3 reads CASSLSSGGGGETQYF. CDR3 coding DNA: TGTGCCAGCAGCTTGTCGTCTGGCGGGGGAGGGGAGACCCAGTACTTC. The genes are TRBV7-3 and TRBJ2-5; TRBD2 matches at 7 bases. Germline loops: CDR1 SGHTA, CDR2 FQGTGA. Losses at the gene ends were 3 bases for V and 5 bases for J; bases not matched to a gene: 12. There are 16 residues in the CDR3. Looking up the rest from reference TRBV7-3 and TRBJ2-5 gives the full variable domain: GAGVSQTPSNKVTEKGKYVELRCDPISGHTALYWYRQSLGQGPEFLIYFQGTGAADDSGLPNDRFFAVRPEGSVSTLKIQRTERGDSAVYLCASSLSSGGGGETQYFGPGTRLLVL.

The rearrangement uses TRBV27 and TRBJ1-1, with D tentatively TRBD1 (5 bases). Germline-derived CDR1 and CDR2 are MNHEY and SMNVEV (reference sequence). The CDR3 is made up of 14 amino acids. V gave up 5 bases and J gave up 4 bases, with 14 bases separating them. The CDR3 reads CASSTNGGITEAFF. The CDR3 nucleotides are TGTGCCAGCAGTACAAACGGGGGAATCACTGAAGCTTTCTTT.

This chain links TRBV5-4 with TRBJ2-7; 9 positions agree with TRBD2. Losses at the gene ends were 3 bases for V and 6 bases for J; bases not matched to a gene: 13. This CDR3 has 16 residues. CDR1 SGHNT and CDR2 YYREEE come from the germline V gene (reference sequence). The CDR3 sequence is CASSSGPGLAQGEQYF. For the CDR3, the DNA is TGTGCCAGCAGCTCCGGGCCGGGACTAGCACAGGGCGAGCAGTACTTC.

The chain joins TRBV2 to TRBJ1-1; perhaps TRBD1 as D (5 bases). CDR3 size: 12 residues. Germline CDR1 reads SNHLY; CDR2 reads FYNNEI. V was clipped by 5 bases and J by 3 bases, with 7 bases between them. The CDR3, as DNA: TGTGCCAGCAGTACCAGGGACACTGAAGCTTTCTTT. As protein: CASSTRDTEAFF.

V is TRBV2 and J is TRBJ2-7; TRBD1 agrees at 10 bases. The CDR3 loop spans 12 amino acids. From germline, CDR1 is SNHLY and CDR2 FYNNEI. The V gene end was trimmed by 10 bases and the J gene end by 5 bases; junction bases not matched to a gene: 5. The CDR3 nucleotides read TGTGCCACAGGGACAGGGGTAAACGAGCAGTACTTC. Protein: CATGTGVNEQYF.

This chain connects TRBV19 to TRBJ1-2; D ambiguous. The CDR3 sequence is 13 residues long. The V and J ends lost 2 bases and 9 bases respectively, with 13 bases between them. Germline CDR1 and CDR2: LNHDA and SQIVND (reference sequence). The CDR3 nucleotides are TGTGCCAGTAGTATAAACAGTCAAAATCGCTACACCTTC. This sequence encodes CASSINSQNRYTF.

The V call is TRBV5-1, the J call TRBJ2-7; tentatively, D is TRBD1 (5 bases). CDR1 is SGHRS, CDR2 YFSETQ, per germline. V gave up 0 bases and J gave up 0 bases, with 10 bases separating them. The CDR3 extends over 15 amino acids. This CDR3 reads CASSLERDSSYEQYF. CDR3 nucleotides: TGCGCCAGCAGCTTGGAGAGAGACAGCTCCTACGAGCAGTACTTC.

The chain carries TRBV11-3 and TRBJ1-1; D is undetermined. The V gene's germline CDR1 is SGHNT and CDR2 YENEEA. With 1 base removed from V and 5 bases from J, the gap between germline ends came to 11 bases. The CDR3 is 14 amino acids. CDR3 sequence reads: CASSLGPGGTEAFF. The CDR3 coding sequence is TGTGCCAGCAGCTTAGGGCCAGGAGGTACTGAAGCTTTCTTT.

This clone occurred a few times. The V gene is TRBV5-4, the J gene TRBJ1-2; TRBD1 is a possible D gene (6 bases). This CDR3 region has 15 residues. From germline, CDR1 is SGHNT and CDR2 YYREEE (reference sequence). V lost 4 bases and J 7 bases, leaving 20 bases between the germline ends. The CDR3 region has the DNA TGTGCCAGCAGCGGGACCGGGGGGGCTTCGGGTGGCTACACCTTC. This sequence encodes CASSGTGGASGGYTF. The variable domain in full, completed from reference TRBV5-4 and TRBJ1-2, reads ETGVTQSPTHLIKTRGQQVTLRCSSQSGHNTVSWYQQALGQGPQFIFQYYREEENGRGNFPPRFSGLQFPNYSSELNVNALELDDSALYLCASSGTGGASGGYTFGSGTRLTVV.